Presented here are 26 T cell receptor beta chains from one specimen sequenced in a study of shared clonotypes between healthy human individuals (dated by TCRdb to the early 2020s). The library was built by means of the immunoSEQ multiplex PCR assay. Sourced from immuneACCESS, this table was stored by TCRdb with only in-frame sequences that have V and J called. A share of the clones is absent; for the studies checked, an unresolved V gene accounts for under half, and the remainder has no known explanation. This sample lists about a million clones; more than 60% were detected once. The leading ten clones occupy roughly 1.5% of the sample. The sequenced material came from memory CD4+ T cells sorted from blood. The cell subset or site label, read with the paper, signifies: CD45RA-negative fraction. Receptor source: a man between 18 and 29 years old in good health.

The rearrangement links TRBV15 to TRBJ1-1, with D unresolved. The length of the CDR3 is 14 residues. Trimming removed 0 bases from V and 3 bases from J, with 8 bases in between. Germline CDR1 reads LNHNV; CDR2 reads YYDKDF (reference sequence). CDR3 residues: CATSRDRGDTEAFF. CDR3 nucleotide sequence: TGTGCCACCAGCAGAGATCGCGGGGACACTGAAGCTTTCTTT.

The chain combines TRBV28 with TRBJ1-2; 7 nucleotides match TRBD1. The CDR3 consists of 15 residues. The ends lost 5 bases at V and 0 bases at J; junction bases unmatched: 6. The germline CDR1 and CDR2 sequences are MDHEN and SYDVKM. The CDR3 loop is CASSPEGASNYGYTF. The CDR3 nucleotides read TGTGCCAGCAGTCCAGAGGGGGCGTCTAACTATGGCTACACCTTC.

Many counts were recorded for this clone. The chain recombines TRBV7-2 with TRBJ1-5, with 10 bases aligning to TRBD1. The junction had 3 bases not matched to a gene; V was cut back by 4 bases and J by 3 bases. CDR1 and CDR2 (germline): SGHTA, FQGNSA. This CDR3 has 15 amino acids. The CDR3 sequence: CASSWGQGFNQPQHF. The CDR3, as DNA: TGTGCCAGCAGCTGGGGACAGGGGTTCAATCAGCCCCAGCATTTT.

CDR3 sequence: CASSLGRDRLAEAFF. The CDR3 DNA sequence: TGTGCCAGCAGCTTAGGGAGGGATCGACTAGCTGAAGCTTTCTTT. The rearrangement links TRBV7-2 to TRBJ1-1, with D unresolved. Germline V gene data show CDR1 as SGHTA and CDR2 as FQGNSA. There are 15 residues in the CDR3. V lost 1 base and J 6 bases, leaving 15 bases between the germline ends.

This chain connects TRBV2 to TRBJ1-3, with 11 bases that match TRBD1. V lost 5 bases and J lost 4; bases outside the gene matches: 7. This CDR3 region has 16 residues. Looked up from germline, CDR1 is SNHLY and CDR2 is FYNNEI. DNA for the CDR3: TGTGCCAGCAGTTGGGACAGGGGGTCTACGGGAAACACCATATATTTT. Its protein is CASSWDRGSTGNTIYF.

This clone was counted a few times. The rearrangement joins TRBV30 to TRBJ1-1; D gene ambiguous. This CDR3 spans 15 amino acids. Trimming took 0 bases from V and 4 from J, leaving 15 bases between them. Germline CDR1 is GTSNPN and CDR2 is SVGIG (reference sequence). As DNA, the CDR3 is TGTGCCTGGAGTGTACTGGGGAGTACCGCCACTGAAGCTTTCTTT. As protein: CAWSVLGSTATEAFF.

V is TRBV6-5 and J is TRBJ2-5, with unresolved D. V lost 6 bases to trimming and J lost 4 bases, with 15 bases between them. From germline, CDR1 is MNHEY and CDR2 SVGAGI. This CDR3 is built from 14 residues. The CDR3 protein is CASRSTSVRETQYF. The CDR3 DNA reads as TGTGCCAGCAGATCTACTTCAGTGCGAGAGACCCAGTACTTC.

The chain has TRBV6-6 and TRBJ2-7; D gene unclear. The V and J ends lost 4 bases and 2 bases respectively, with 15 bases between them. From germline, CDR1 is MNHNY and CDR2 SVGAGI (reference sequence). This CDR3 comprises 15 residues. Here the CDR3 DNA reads TGTGCCAGCAGTTCCCCTACCGGGCCACCCTACGAGCAGTACTTC. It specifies CASSSPTGPPYEQYF.

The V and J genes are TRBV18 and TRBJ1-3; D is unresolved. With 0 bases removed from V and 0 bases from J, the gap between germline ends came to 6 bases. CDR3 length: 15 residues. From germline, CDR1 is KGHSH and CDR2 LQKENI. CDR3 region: CASSPPLSSGNTIYF. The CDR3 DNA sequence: TGTGCCAGCTCACCACCGTTGTCCTCTGGAAACACCATATATTTT.

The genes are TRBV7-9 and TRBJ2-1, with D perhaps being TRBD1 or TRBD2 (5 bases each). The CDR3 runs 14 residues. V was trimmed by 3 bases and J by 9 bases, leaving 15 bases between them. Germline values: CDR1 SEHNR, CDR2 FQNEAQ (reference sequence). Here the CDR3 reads CASSFLGEMSEQFF. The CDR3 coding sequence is TGTGCCAGCAGCTTCTTAGGGGAGATGAGTGAGCAGTTCTTC.

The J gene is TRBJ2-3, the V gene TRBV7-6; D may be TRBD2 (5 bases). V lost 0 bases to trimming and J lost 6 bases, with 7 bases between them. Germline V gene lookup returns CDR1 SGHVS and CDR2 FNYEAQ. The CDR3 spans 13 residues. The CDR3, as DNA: TGTGCCAGCAGCTTAGCGCGCGGGGATACGCAGTATTTT. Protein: CASSLARGDTQYF.

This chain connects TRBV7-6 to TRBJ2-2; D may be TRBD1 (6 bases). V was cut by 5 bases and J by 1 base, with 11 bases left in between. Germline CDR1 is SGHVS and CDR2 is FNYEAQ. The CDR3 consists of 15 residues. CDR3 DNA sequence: TGTGCCAGCAGCCAAGGGGGTTTGAACACCGGGGAGCTGTTTTTT. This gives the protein CASSQGGLNTGELFF.

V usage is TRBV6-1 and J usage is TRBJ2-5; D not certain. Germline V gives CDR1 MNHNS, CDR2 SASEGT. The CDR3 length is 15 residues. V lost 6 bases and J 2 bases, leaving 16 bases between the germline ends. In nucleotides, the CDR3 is TGTGCCAGCAGAAGGGCGGCTTCCACTCAAGAGACCCAGTACTTC. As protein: CASRRAASTQETQYF.

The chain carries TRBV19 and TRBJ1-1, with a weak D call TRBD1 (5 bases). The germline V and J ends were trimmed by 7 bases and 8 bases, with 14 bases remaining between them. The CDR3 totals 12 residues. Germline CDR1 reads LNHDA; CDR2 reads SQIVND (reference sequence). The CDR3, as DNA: TGTGCCAGTACCGGGGGGTTCTCCGAAGCTTTCTTT. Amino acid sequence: CASTGGFSEAFF.

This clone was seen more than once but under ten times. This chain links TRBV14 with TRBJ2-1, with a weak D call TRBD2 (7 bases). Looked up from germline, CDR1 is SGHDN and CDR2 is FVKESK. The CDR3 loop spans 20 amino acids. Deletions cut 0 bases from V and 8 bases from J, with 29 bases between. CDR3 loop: CASSQDFTPGGQLVGDEQFF. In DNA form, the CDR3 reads TGTGCCAGCAGCCAAGATTTTACTCCGGGGGGCCAGTTAGTAGGGGATGAGCAGTTCTTC.

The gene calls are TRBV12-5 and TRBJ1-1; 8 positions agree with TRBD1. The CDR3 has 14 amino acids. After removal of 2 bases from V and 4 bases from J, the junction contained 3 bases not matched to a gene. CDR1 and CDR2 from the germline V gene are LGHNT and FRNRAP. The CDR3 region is CASGLQGAVTEAFF. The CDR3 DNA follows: TGTGCTAGTGGTTTGCAGGGGGCCGTCACTGAAGCTTTCTTT.

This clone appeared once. The CDR3 DNA follows: TGTGCCAGCCAGCTAGGGAACACCGGGGAGCTGTTTTTT. It specifies CASQLGNTGELFF. V and J are TRBV28 and TRBJ2-2; D gene unclear. This CDR3 has 13 residues. Germline V lookup: CDR1 MDHEN, CDR2 SYDVKM. Trimming shortened V by 8 bases and J by 1 base, and 8 bases separated the two germline ends.

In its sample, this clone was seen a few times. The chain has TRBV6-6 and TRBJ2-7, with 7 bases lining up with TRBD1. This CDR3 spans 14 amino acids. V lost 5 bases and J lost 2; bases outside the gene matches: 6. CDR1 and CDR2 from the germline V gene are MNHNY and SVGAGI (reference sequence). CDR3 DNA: TGTGCCAGCAGTAAATCCGGGACAGCCTACGAGCAGTACTTC. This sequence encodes CASSKSGTAYEQYF.

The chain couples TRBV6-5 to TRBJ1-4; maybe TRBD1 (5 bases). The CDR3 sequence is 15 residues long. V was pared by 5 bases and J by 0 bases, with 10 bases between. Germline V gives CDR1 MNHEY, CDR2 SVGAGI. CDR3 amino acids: CASSRDSATNEKLFF. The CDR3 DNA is TGTGCCAGCAGTCGAGACAGTGCAACTAATGAAAAACTGTTTTTT.

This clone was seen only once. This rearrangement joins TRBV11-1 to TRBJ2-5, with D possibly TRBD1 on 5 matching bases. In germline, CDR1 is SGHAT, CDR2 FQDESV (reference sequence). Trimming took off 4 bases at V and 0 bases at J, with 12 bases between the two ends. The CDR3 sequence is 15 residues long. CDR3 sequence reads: CASSSRQGHQETQYF. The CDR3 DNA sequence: TGTGCCAGCAGCTCCCGTCAGGGCCACCAAGAGACCCAGTACTTC.

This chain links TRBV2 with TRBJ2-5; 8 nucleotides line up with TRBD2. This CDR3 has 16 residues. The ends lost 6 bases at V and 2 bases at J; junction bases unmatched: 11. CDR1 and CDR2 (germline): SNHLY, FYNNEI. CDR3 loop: CASSLSGGHIQETQYF. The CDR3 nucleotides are TGTGCCAGCAGCCTCAGCGGGGGACACATACAAGAGACCCAGTACTTC.

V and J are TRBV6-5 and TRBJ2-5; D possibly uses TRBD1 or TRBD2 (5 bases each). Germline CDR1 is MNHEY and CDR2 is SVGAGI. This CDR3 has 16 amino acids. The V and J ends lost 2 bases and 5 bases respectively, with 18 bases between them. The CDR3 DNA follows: TGTGCCAGCAGTTACAGGAGCGTTGGGACGGAGGAGACCCAGTACTTC. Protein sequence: CASSYRSVGTEETQYF.

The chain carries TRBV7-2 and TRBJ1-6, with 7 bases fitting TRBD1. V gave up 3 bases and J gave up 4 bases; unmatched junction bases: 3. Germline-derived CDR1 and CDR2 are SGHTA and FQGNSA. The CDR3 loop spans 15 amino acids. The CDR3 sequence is CASSFGGQYNSPLHF. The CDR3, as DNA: TGTGCCAGCAGCTTCGGGGGACAGTATAATTCACCCCTCCACTTT. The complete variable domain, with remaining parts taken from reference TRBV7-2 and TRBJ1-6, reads GAGVSQSPSNKVTEKGKDVELRCDPISGHTALYWYRQSLGQGLEFLIYFQGNSAPDKSGLPSDRFSAERTGGSVSTLTIQRTQQEDSAVYLCASSFGGQYNSPLHFGNGTRLTVT.

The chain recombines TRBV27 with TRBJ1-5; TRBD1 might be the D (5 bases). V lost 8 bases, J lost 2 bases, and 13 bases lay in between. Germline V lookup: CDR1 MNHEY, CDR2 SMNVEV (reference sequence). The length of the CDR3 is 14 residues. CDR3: CASAAGRGNQPQHF. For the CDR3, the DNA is TGTGCCAGCGCGGCGGGGCGCGGCAATCAGCCCCAGCATTTT.

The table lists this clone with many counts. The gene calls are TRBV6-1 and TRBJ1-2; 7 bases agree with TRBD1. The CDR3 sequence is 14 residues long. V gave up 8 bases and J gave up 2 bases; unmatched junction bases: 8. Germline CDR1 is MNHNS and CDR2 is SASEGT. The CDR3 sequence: CASRKGALNYGYTF. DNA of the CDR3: TGTGCCAGCCGAAAGGGGGCCCTCAACTATGGCTACACCTTC.

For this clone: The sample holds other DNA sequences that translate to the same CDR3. The CDR3 is CAWSQGSGANVLTF. CDR3 nucleotides: TGTGCCTGGTCGCAGGGATCTGGGGCCAACGTCCTGACTTTC. The J gene is TRBJ2-6, the V gene TRBV30; tentative D call: TRBD1 (5 bases). The CDR3 sequence is 14 residues long. CDR1 and CDR2 from the germline V gene are GTSNPN and SVGIG (reference sequence). Trimming pared 5 bases from V and 1 base from J, leaving 9 bases between.